Presented here are 22 T cell receptor beta chains from one specimen sequenced in a study of T cell repertoires in cytomegalovirus infection. Each CDR3 protein gets one entry after TCRdb re-called the reads with MiXCR. The repertoire holds fewer than 150,000 distinct CDR3 sequences, with roughly 30% as singletons. These receptors lack a known antigen. The sample here was CD8+ T cells from cultured PBMCs, taken from culture after CMV antigen stimulation. These receptors originate from a human donor in good health (CMV status not recorded). Some clones in this sample may be carry-over from other donors' samples.

The rearrangement uses TRBV20-1 and TRBJ2-7, with D perhaps TRBD1 (5 bases). The CDR3 runs to 13 residues. Germline V gene sequence: CDR1 DFQATT, CDR2 SNEGSKA (reference sequence). V was pared by 1 base and J by 6 bases, with 13 bases between. CDR3 DNA: TGCAGTGCTAGAGGGGGCAGTTCGTTCGAGCAGTACTTC. It codes for CSARGGSSFEQYF.

The rearrangement links TRBV5-4 to TRBJ1-2; TRBD1 agrees at 9 bases. After removal of 4 bases from V and 8 bases from J, the junction contained 12 bases not matched to a gene. The germline V gene encodes CDR1 SGHNT and CDR2 YYREEE (reference sequence). The length of the CDR3 is 15 residues. The CDR3 DNA reads as TGTGCCAGCAGCGGGGACAGGGTTGGCGACATGGGCTACACCTTC. Translation: CASSGDRVGDMGYTF.

This clonotype has ten or more counts. The chain is built from TRBV7-8 and TRBJ1-5; tentative D call: TRBD1 (5 bases). V was clipped by 2 bases and J by 6 bases, with 14 bases between them. Germline-derived CDR1 and CDR2 are SGHVS and FQNEAQ. This CDR3 contains 15 residues. The chain's CDR3 is CASSLTGGVGQPQHF. For the CDR3, the DNA is TGTGCCAGCAGCTTAACGGGGGGAGTTGGTCAGCCCCAGCATTTT.

CDR3 loop: CASTPRGTDTQYF. The CDR3 coding sequence is TGTGCCAGCACCCCTAGGGGGACAGATACGCAGTATTTT. This rearrangement joins TRBV7-9 to TRBJ2-3; a possible D gene is TRBD1 (6 bases). This CDR3 is built from 13 residues. V dropped 7 bases and J dropped 3 bases, with 11 bases sitting between them. CDR1 and CDR2 (germline): SEHNR, FQNEAQ (reference sequence).

This clonotype appeared a few times. The rearrangement links TRBV27 to TRBJ2-3; 8 nucleotides line up with TRBD2. This CDR3 comprises 15 residues. Per germline, CDR1 MNHEY and CDR2 SMNVEV (reference sequence). V was clipped by 6 bases and J by 4 bases; unmatched bases: 9. In nucleotides, the CDR3 is TGTGCCAGCAGCTGGACTAGCTATTCTGCAGATACGCAGTATTTT. Protein product: CASSWTSYSADTQYF.

This clonotype was detected a few times. The CDR3 DNA reads as TGCGCCAGTATGGGACAGGTGAACACTGAAGCTTTCTTT. This gives the protein CASMGQVNTEAFF. V usage is TRBV4-1 and J usage is TRBJ1-1; 8 bases match TRBD1. The germline V gene has CDR1 MGHRA and CDR2 YSYEKL. The CDR3 length is 13 residues. The V gene end was trimmed by 9 bases and the J gene end by 0 bases; junction bases not matched to a gene: 3.

V is TRBV18 and J is TRBJ1-2; 7 positions agree with TRBD1. The germline gives CDR1 KGHSH, CDR2 LQKENI. The CDR3 is made up of 19 amino acids. Trimming removed 2 bases from V and 5 bases from J; junction bases left unmatched: 20. The CDR3 sequence is CASSPVSPSTGPTAYGYTF. The CDR3 DNA reads as TGTGCCAGCTCACCAGTATCCCCCTCGACAGGGCCCACCGCTTATGGCTACACCTTC.

This clonotype was detected a few times. The chain has TRBV6-1 and TRBJ1-5; 7 nucleotides agree with TRBD1. With V trimmed by 6 bases and J by 4 bases, 6 bases remained unmatched. The CDR3 sequence is 14 residues long. Germline CDR1 is MNHNS and CDR2 is SASEGT. The CDR3 nucleotides read TGTGCCAGCAGAAGGGGACAGCTAAATCAGCCCCAGCATTTT. Translation: CASRRGQLNQPQHF.

This clonotype was detected only a few times. The chain links TRBV5-1 to TRBJ2-2; possibly TRBD1 for D (6 bases). This CDR3 contains 18 residues. Germline V gene data show CDR1 as SGHRS and CDR2 as YFSETQ. Between the trimmed V and J ends, which lost 0 bases and 1 base, there was a span of 16 bases. CDR3 coding DNA: TGCGCCAGCAGCTTGGTTGGTGGTAGGACAGAGAACACCGGGGAGCTGTTTTTT. This codes for CASSLVGGRTENTGELFF.

The chain couples TRBV11-2 to TRBJ2-7, with D possibly matching TRBD1 (6 bases). The CDR3 runs 15 residues. The germline gives CDR1 SGHAT, CDR2 FQNNGV. With 5 bases removed from V and 3 bases from J, the gap between germline ends came to 17 bases. CDR3 in amino acids: CASSLGQSPFYEQYF. The CDR3 DNA reads as TGTGCCAGCAGCCTAGGACAGTCCCCCTTCTACGAGCAGTACTTC.

The genes are TRBV6-2 or TRBV6-3 and TRBJ1-1, with D possibly being TRBD1 (6 bases). The CDR3 loop spans 13 amino acids. The V gene lost 6 bases and the J gene lost 3 bases, with 11 bases spanning the gap. Germline CDR1 reads MNHEY; CDR2 reads SVGEGT. CDR3 sequence reads: CASRPQGYTEAFF. The CDR3 DNA sequence: TGTGCCAGCAGACCGCAGGGGTACACTGAAGCTTTCTTT.

A few counts support this clonotype. The chain links TRBV28 to TRBJ2-7; D is unresolved. V was clipped by 1 base and J by 1 base, with 23 bases between them. Germline CDR1 MDHEN, CDR2 SYDVKM. The CDR3 runs to 19 residues. In DNA form, the CDR3 reads TGTGCCAGCAGTTTATCCGTTGTGAAAAGAGCCGGGCTATCCTACGAGCAGTACTTC. This sequence encodes CASSLSVVKRAGLSYEQYF.

A few counts support this clonotype. This rearrangement joins TRBV19 to TRBJ2-2; D may be TRBD2 (6 bases). Trimming removed 10 bases at V and 6 bases at J, with 15 bases between. The germline V gene encodes CDR1 LNHDA and CDR2 SQIVND (reference sequence). The CDR3 is 13 amino acids. The CDR3 DNA sequence: TGTGCCACGGGAGCCTACAGCGCCGGGGAGCTGTTTTTT. The encoded protein is CATGAYSAGELFF.

There are a few counts of this clonotype. This chain connects TRBV5-6 to TRBJ2-1; 8 bases align to TRBD1. The junction had 3 bases not matched to a gene; V was cut back by 3 bases and J by 10 bases. Germline assignment: CDR1 SGHDT and CDR2 YYEEEE. There are 12 residues in the CDR3. CDR3 in amino acids: CASSYRDREQFF. CDR3 bases: TGTGCCAGCAGCTACCGGGACAGGGAGCAGTTCTTC.

The chain is built from TRBV4-1 and TRBJ2-5, with 9 bases that match TRBD2. The CDR3 extends over 15 amino acids. Germline V gene data show CDR1 as MGHRA and CDR2 as YSYEKL. The J segment lost 5 bases and the V segment lost 2 bases, leaving 6 bases of the junction unmatched. CDR3 sequence (DNA): TGCGCCAGCAGCCAAACGGTCAGCGGGAGGGAGACCCAGTACTTC. Translating it yields CASSQTVSGRETQYF.

The rearrangement links TRBV5-1 to TRBJ2-1, with TRBD2 matching over 9 bases. Germline loops: CDR1 SGHRS, CDR2 YFSETQ. The CDR3 runs 16 residues. The trim removed 9 bases at V and 4 bases at J, leaving 14 bases unmatched. Here the CDR3 DNA reads TGCGCCACCACCCACGGGGGGCTAGCGGGGTACAATGAGCAGTTCTTC. As protein: CATTHGGLAGYNEQFF.

A few counts support this clonotype. The chain has TRBV4-1 and TRBJ2-2; 9 nucleotides match TRBD2. Germline values: CDR1 MGHRA, CDR2 YSYEKL. The junction had 13 bases not matched to a gene; V was cut back by 4 bases and J by 7 bases. This CDR3 is built from 17 residues. This chain's CDR3 is CASSLRMASGEVGELFF. The DNA of the CDR3 is TGCGCCAGCAGCCTACGTATGGCTAGCGGGGAGGTCGGGGAGCTGTTTTTT.

In this sample, this clonotype turned up many times. The genes are TRBV7-6 and TRBJ1-5; D is undetermined. V lost 1 base to trimming and J lost 5 bases, with 12 bases between them. The CDR3 totals 15 residues. In germline, CDR1 is SGHVS, CDR2 FNYEAQ. The CDR3, as DNA: TGTGCCAGCAGCTTAGGTCCCCTCCGGGATCAGCCCCAGCATTTT. Its protein is CASSLGPLRDQPQHF.

This clonotype came up many times. The rearrangement links TRBV7-2 to TRBJ2-1; 10 nucleotides line up with TRBD2. J gave up 3 bases and V 5 bases, and 4 bases lay outside the gene matches. Germline V CDR1 and CDR2: SGHTA, FQGNSA. CDR3 length: 15 amino acids. CDR3 sequence (DNA): TGTGCCAGCAGCGTTAGCGGGGGGCTCTACAATGAGCAGTTCTTC. As protein: CASSVSGGLYNEQFF. Full variable domain (rest looked up from reference TRBV7-2 and TRBJ2-1): GAGVSQSPSNKVTEKGKDVELRCDPISGHTALYWYRQSLGQGLEFLIYFQGNSAPDKSGLPSDRFSAERTGGSVSTLTIQRTQQEDSAVYLCASSVSGGLYNEQFFGPGTRLTVL.

V and J are TRBV7-9 and TRBJ2-5; D is tentatively TRBD1 or TRBD2 (5 bases each). CDR1 is SEHNR and CDR2 is FQNEAQ in the germline V gene (reference sequence). This CDR3 contains 15 residues. Trimming took 2 bases from V and 3 from J, leaving 13 bases between them. The CDR3 bases are TGTGCCAGCAGCTTATACCGGGACCCTAAAGAGACCCAGTACTTC. Protein: CASSLYRDPKETQYF.

This clonotype was seen once. The V gene is TRBV20-1, the J gene TRBJ2-7; 13 positions match TRBD2. The CDR3 runs to 13 residues. Germline lookup yields CDR1 DFQATT and CDR2 SNEGSKA (reference sequence). Trimming removed 6 bases from V and 5 bases from J; junction bases left unmatched: 4. This chain's CDR3 is CSAGLAGEDEQYF. Written as DNA, the CDR3 is TGCAGTGCCGGACTAGCGGGGGAGGACGAGCAGTACTTC.

The V and J genes are TRBV14 and TRBJ1-2; 11 bases fit TRBD1. The CDR3 length is 18 residues. V lost 5 bases, J lost 6 bases, and 17 bases stayed unmatched. Germline CDR1 and CDR2: SGHDN and FVKESK. The CDR3 sequence is CASSSSPGQGAPLHGYTF. The CDR3 DNA reads as TGTGCCAGCAGCTCCTCGCCTGGACAGGGGGCGCCTTTGCATGGCTACACCTTC.